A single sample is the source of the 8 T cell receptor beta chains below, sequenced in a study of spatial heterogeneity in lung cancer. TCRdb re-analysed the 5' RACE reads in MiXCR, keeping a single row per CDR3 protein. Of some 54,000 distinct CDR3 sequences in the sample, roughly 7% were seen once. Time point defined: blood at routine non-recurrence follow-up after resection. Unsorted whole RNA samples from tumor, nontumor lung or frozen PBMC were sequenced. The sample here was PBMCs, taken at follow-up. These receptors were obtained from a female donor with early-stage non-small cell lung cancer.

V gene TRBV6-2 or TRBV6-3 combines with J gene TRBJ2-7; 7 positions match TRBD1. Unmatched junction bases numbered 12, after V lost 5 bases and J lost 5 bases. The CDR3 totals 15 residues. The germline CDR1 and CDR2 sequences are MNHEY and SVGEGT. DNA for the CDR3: TGTGCCAGCAGTGACGTAGACAGGGCAAGAGACGAGCAGTACTTC. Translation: CASSDVDRARDEQYF.

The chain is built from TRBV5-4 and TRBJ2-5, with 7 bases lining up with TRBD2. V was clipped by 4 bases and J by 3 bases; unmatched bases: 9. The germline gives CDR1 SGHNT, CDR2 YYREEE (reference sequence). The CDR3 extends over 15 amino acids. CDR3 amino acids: CASSPMTSSKETQYF. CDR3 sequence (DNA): TGTGCCAGCAGCCCAATGACTAGCTCGAAAGAGACCCAGTACTTC.

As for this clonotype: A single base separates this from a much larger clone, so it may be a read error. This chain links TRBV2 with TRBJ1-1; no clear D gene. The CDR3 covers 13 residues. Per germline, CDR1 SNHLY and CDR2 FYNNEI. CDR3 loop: CASRSGSGTEAYF. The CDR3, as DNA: TGTGCCAGTCGTAGTGGGTCGGGCACTGAAGCTTACTTT.

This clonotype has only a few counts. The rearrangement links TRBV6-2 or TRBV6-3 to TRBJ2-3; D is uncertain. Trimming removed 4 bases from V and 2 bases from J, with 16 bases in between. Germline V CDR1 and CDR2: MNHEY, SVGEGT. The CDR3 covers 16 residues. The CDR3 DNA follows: TGTGCCAGCAGTTCCCGCCGAGCTAGAACCACAGATACGCAGTATTTT. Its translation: CASSSRRARTTDTQYF.

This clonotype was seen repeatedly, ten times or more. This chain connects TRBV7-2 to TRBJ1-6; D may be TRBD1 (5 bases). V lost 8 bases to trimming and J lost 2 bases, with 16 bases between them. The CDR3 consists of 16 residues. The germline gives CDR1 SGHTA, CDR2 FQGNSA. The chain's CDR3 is CASRPMGGAYNSPLHF. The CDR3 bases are TGTGCCAGCCGGCCGATGGGGGGGGCCTATAATTCACCCCTCCACTTT.

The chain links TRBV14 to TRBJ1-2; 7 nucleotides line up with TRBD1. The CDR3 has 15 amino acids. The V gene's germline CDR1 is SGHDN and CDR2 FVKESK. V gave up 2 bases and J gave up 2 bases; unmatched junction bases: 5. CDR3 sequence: CASSQPGQKNYGYTF. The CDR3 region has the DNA TGTGCCAGCAGCCAACCGGGACAGAAAAACTATGGCTACACCTTC.

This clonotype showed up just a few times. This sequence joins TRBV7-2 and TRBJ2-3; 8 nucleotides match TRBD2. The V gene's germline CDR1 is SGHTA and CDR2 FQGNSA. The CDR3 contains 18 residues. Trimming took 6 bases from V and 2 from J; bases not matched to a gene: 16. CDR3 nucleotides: TGTGCCAGCAGTCTCGAATGGCGGGGGGCCTTCCTCACAGATACGCAGTATTTT. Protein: CASSLEWRGAFLTDTQYF.

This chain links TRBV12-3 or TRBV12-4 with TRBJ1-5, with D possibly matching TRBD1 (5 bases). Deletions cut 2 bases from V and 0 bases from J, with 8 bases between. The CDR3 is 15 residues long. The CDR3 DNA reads TGTGCCAGCAGTTTATCGACAGTTAGCAATCAGCCCCAGCATTTT. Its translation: CASSLSTVSNQPQHF.